The clone carrying this T cell receptor beta chain showed up many times. The antigen is undetermined. The TCR cDNA carried a universal primer site and UMIs from 5'RACE template switching. TCRdb ran MiXCR on the 5' RACE reads and lists one entry per CDR3 protein. The sample contains about 320,000 distinct CDR3 sequences, approximately 12% of which appear only once. The germline V gene has CDR1 SNHLY and CDR2 FYNNEI. The CDR3 runs 16 residues. V shed 3 bases and J shed 4 bases, with 19 bases lying between them. This sample was included in a study of T cells after yellow fever vaccination. Across the whole study: In the case of low-cell-number fractions, SMART-Seq v4 Ultra Low Input was used for preparation.

Study conclusions and caveats: The study found a weaker secondary response that peaked faster, day 5 versus 15. Repertoires obtained by FACS sorting could include abundant clonotypes that entered as contaminants from the bulk population.

Specimen: CD4+ T cells sorted from PBMCs, collected 45 days after the yellow fever booster vaccination. The receptor comes from a man aged 18 to 30 who received the YFV17D yellow fever vaccine. J is TRBJ2-7 and V is TRBV2; D might be TRBD1 (5 bases). CDR3 residues: CASSEGLNNFVYEQYV. The DNA for the CDR3 is TGTGCCAGCAGTGAGGGGCTGAATAACTTCGTTTACGAGCAGTACGTC.